One T cell receptor (beta chain) is described in this entry. This entry belongs to a study of blood T cell repertoires in COVID-19. Study overall: Sources were T cells, B-cell-depleted T cells, or PBMCs; the material itself was cDNA or gDNA.

This CDR3 has 16 residues. Germline trimming cut 2 bases from V and 0 bases from J; bases unmatched to any gene: 4. Per the germline V gene, CDR1 is SGHVS and CDR2 is FNYEAQ. Repertoires were generated with immunoSEQ multiplex PCR, while TCRdb's copy carries only in-frame clones and drops some. The sample holds a few hundred thousand clones, around 87% seen once. The source is a man aged 55 to 69 who had recovered from COVID-19. The sample taken for sequencing was peripheral blood. The gene calls are TRBV7-6 and TRBJ2-1; 7 nucleotides align to TRBD1. DNA for the CDR3: TGTGCCAGCAGCTTAAGGGGGCCGAGCTCCTACAATGAGCAGTTCTTC. Amino acid sequence: CASSLRGPSSYNEQFF.